These T cell receptor beta chains were read from a single sample in a study of identical twins' blood T cells. In TCRdb, the 5' RACE reads were re-called with MiXCR into one record per CDR3 protein. The data contain fewer than 450,000 distinct CDR3 sequences, more than 25% of them singletons. Specimen: PBMCs. The receptor set was obtained from a woman between 18 and 55 years old in good health. Both conserved end residues are part of each CDR3. Size is omitted from some rows. Given values are once, few, many or a class for expanded clones.

j_call v_call clone_size cdr3_aa
TRBJ1-3 TRBV12-3/TRBV12-4 many CASGTGAGNTIYF
TRBJ1-3 TRBV6-5 . CASSYESGLLGTIYF
TRBJ1-1 TRBV29-1 many CSVGDGSGEAFF
TRBJ1-1 TRBV20-1 . CSARGTGRNTEAFF
TRBJ1-2 TRBV5-6 . CASSLSPLGTGGVYYGYTF
TRBJ2-1 TRBV7-2 . CASSSETGVLSQFF
TRBJ2-2 TRBV6-1 . CASGGQGGWTGELFF
TRBJ1-5 TRBV25-1 . CASGHGGFGQPQHF
TRBJ2-2 TRBV11-2 few CASSVDRRSTGELFF
TRBJ2-7 TRBV10-3 . CAISPRTNYEQYF
TRBJ2-2 TRBV7-8 few CASSLRDTGELFF
TRBJ1-2 TRBV6-5 many CASRPSLGTKAINYGYTF
TRBJ1-3 TRBV20-1 few CSARPAAITSGNTIYF
TRBJ2-7 TRBV5-1 few CASTEGTWENEQYF
TRBJ2-7 TRBV2 . CASGGQANYEQYF
TRBJ1-2 TRBV7-2 . CASSLSGHGKGGYTF
TRBJ1-5 TRBV6-1 few CASSTKPGTDPGTQPQHF
TRBJ1-2 TRBV3-1 few CASSQEVGTSALVFYGYTF
TRBJ1-2 TRBV7-2 . CASSLGTGLGGYTF
TRBJ2-1 TRBV20-1 . CSAKVPSSYNEQFF
TRBJ2-5 TRBV19 . CASSILASGEETQYF
TRBJ1-2 TRBV7-7 few CASSPYQGGYGYTF
TRBJ2-1 TRBV7-9 few CASSPRSYGEQFF
TRBJ2-3 TRBV18 many CASSPRGLSTDTQYF
TRBJ2-1 TRBV7-2 . CASSSTAGNEQFF